The clone carrying this T cell receptor (beta chain) was seen ten or more times. The data stem from a study of human T cells and chemical hapten exposure. There are 15 residues in the CDR3. Trimming stripped 3 bases from V and 4 bases from J, with 15 bases between. Germline CDR1 is SNHLY and CDR2 is FYNNEI. Time point denoted: patch test 1, 2 weeks after DPC sensitization. Treatment meaning: therapeutic diphenylcyclopropenone sensitization with weekly scalp DPC. From the RACE reads, TCRdb called clonotypes with MiXCR, one entry per CDR3 protein. The sample yields 370,000 or so distinct CDR3 sequences, nearly 5% seen once.

Sequences were derived from whole blood, sampled in connection with sensitization to the hapten diphenylcyclopropenone (DPC). This receptor was obtained from a woman in her 50s with alopecia areata. Some clones in this sample may be carry-over from other donors' samples. The V and J genes are TRBV2 and TRBJ1-2; tentative D call: TRBD1 (6 bases). The CDR3 region is CASSDGGSVSYGYTF. The CDR3 DNA is TGTGCCAGCAGTGATGGGGGCAGTGTGAGCTATGGCTACACCTTC.